These T cell receptor beta chains were read from a single sample in a study of CD8 T cells in ankylosing spondylitis. Via MiXCR, TCRdb re-called the 5' RACE reads, giving one row per CDR3 protein. The sample holds 200,000 to 250,000 distinct CDR3 sequences, under 12% seen once. Material for sequencing was blood, either unsorted or a sorted T cell fraction (not recorded which). The receptors shown here come from a male donor with ankylosing spondylitis or in good health (not recorded which). The CDR3 runs from the conserved cysteine through the conserved F or W. The order of the fields is D gene, clone size, V gene, CDR3 length, J gene, CDR3 protein, CDR3 DNA. The D gene is left open where the match is weak. Expanded clones are given a class, and other clones once, few, many or no size at all.

>-|many|TRBV12-3/TRBV12-4|14|TRBJ1-3
CASSLSGNGNTIYF
TGTGCCAGCAGTTTAAGCGGGAATGGAAACACCATATATTTT
>-|many|TRBV7-8|17|TRBJ1-5
CASSLASGGASNQPQHF
TGTGCCAGCAGCTTAGCTTCGGGGGGGGCCTCCAATCAGCCCCAGCATTTT
>-|many|TRBV9|15|TRBJ1-5
CASSNNMGKDQPQHF
TGTGCCAGCAGCAATAACATGGGTAAGGATCAGCCCCAGCATTTT
>-|many|TRBV2|11|TRBJ2-3
CASSEKRTQYF
TGTGCCAGCAGTGAAAAAAGGACGCAGTATTTT
>-|many|TRBV5-1|13|TRBJ1-1
CASSLGGATEAFF
TGCGCCAGCAGCTTAGGGGGGGCCACTGAAGCTTTCTTT
>-|many|TRBV7-9|13|TRBJ2-3
CASSLIGTDTQYF
TGTGCCAGCAGCTTAATAGGCACAGATACGCAGTATTTT
>-|many|TRBV5-5|14|TRBJ1-1
CASSPGFAGTEAFF
TGTGCCAGCAGCCCCGGATTCGCGGGCACTGAAGCTTTCTTT
>TRBD2|many|TRBV20-1|11|TRBJ2-1
CSARLAGEQFF
TGCAGTGCTAGACTAGCGGGTGAGCAGTTCTTC
>TRBD1|few|TRBV7-6|13|TRBJ1-2
CASSSQGAGGYTF
TGTGCCAGCAGCTCTCAGGGGGCAGGGGGCTACACCTTC
>-|many|TRBV5-1|16|TRBJ2-1
CASSWPLAGESYEQFF
TGCGCCAGCAGCTGGCCCCTGGCAGGGGAATCATATGAGCAGTTCTTC
>TRBD2|many|TRBV11-2|18|TRBJ2-1
CASSLEAGAPSSYNEQFF
TGTGCCAGCAGCTTAGAAGCGGGGGCCCCGAGCTCCTACAATGAGCAGTTCTTC
>-|-|TRBV27|14|TRBJ2-5
CASSLYGNQETQYF
TGTGCCAGCAGTTTATATGGGAACCAAGAGACCCAGTACTTC
>-|few|TRBV3-1|14|TRBJ2-3
CARKEGDTTDTQYF
TGTGCCAGAAAAGAGGGGGACACCACAGATACGCAGTATTTT
>-|many|TRBV9|15|TRBJ2-5
CASSVASGTFETQYF
TGTGCCAGCAGCGTAGCTTCCGGGACTTTCGAGACCCAGTACTTC
>-|few|TRBV5-4|15|TRBJ1-6
CASSLPPGDNSPLHF
TGTGCCAGCAGCTTACCCCCAGGGGATAATTCACCCCTCCACTTT
>-|many|TRBV24-1|17|TRBJ2-1
CATSDPNPGTTYNEQFF
TGTGCCACCAGTGATCCCAACCCCGGGACCACCTACAATGAGCAGTTCTTC
>TRBD1|-|TRBV20-1|14|TRBJ1-2
CSARGDRARYDYTF
TGCAGTGCTAGAGGGGACAGGGCGCGCTATGACTACACCTTC
>TRBD1|few|TRBV20-1|14|TRBJ2-7
CSANRDRGPNEQYF
TGCAGTGCAAACAGGGACAGGGGGCCCAACGAGCAGTACTTC
>-|many|TRBV7-2|14|TRBJ2-2
CASSFNMDTGELFF
TGTGCCAGCAGCTTCAACATGGACACCGGGGAGCTGTTTTTT
>-|many|TRBV5-1|16|TRBJ1-3
CASSFTRGASGNTIYF
TGCGCCAGCAGCTTCACCCGAGGAGCCTCTGGAAACACCATATATTTT
>-|many|TRBV20-1|12|TRBJ2-7
CSARDPAGEQYF
TGCAGTGCTAGAGATCCCGCAGGCGAGCAGTACTTC
>-|many|TRBV21-1|15|TRBJ2-7
CASSKQGGFTYEQYF
TGTGCCAGCAGCAAGCAGGGCGGGTTCACCTACGAGCAGTACTTC
>-|many|TRBV20-1|13|TRBJ1-2
CSAEGLLNYGYTF
TGCAGTGCCGAGGGGTTACTTAACTATGGCTACACCTTC
>-|-|TRBV3-1|19|TRBJ2-3
CASSQDPRSPLESTDTQYF
TGTGCCAGCAGCCAAGACCCTAGATCACCATTAGAAAGCACAGATACGCAGTATTTT
>-|-|TRBV19|14|TRBJ2-7
CAVKDSAQGYEQYF
TGTGCCGTCAAAGACAGTGCCCAGGGTTACGAGCAGTACTTC
>-|many|TRBV7-2|13|TRBJ2-1
CASSPESYNEQFF
TGTGCCAGCAGCCCTGAATCCTACAATGAGCAGTTCTTC
>TRBD2|-|TRBV10-3|20|TRBJ2-1
CAISTHPGLAGGSSYNEQFF
TGTGCCATCAGTACACATCCGGGACTAGCGGGGGGAAGCTCCTACAATGAGCAGTTCTTC
>TRBD2|many|TRBV7-7|13|TRBJ2-5
CASSLARGETQYF
TGTGCTAGCAGCTTAGCGCGGGGGGAGACCCAGTACTTC
>TRBD2|-|TRBV30|15|TRBJ2-2
CAWSVGTSGTGELFF
TGTGCCTGGAGTGTGGGGACTAGCGGGACCGGGGAGCTGTTTTTT
>-|many|TRBV20-1|11|TRBJ2-1
CSATSDPQQFF
TGCAGTGCCACCTCGGACCCTCAGCAGTTCTTC
>-|many|TRBV15|13|TRBJ2-7
CATSRVPPYEQYF
TGTGCCACCAGCAGGGTTCCCCCCTACGAGCAGTACTTC
>TRBD2|-|TRBV3-1|17|TRBJ2-5
CASSQGGLAGSGETQYF
TGTGCCAGCAGCCAAGGGGGACTAGCGGGGTCGGGAGAGACCCAGTACTTC
>-|few|TRBV7-3|14|TRBJ2-7
CASSHGGRNYEQYF
TGTGCCAGCAGCCACGGAGGCCGGAACTACGAGCAGTACTTC
>-|few|TRBV7-7|15|TRBJ2-1
CASSLGVGGQDEQFF
TGTGCTAGCAGCTTAGGGGTGGGGGGGCAAGATGAGCAGTTCTTC
>TRBD1|many|TRBV24-1|14|TRBJ2-3
CATSGQTGTDTQYF
TGTGCCACCAGTGGTCAGACAGGGACCGATACGCAGTATTTT
>TRBD1|few|TRBV5-1|17|TRBJ1-1
CASSFRGQGVGNTEAFF
TGCGCCAGCAGCTTTAGAGGACAGGGGGTGGGGAACACTGAAGCTTTCTTT
>-|many|TRBV6-1|13|TRBJ2-2
CASSKQATGELFF
TGTGCCAGCAGTAAACAGGCCACCGGGGAGCTGTTTTTT
>-|many|TRBV12-3/TRBV12-4|15|TRBJ1-5
CASSLGVAGNQPQHF
TGTGCCAGCAGTTTAGGAGTGGCGGGCAATCAGCCCCAGCATTTT
>TRBD1|-|TRBV20-1|15|TRBJ2-2
CSARRGQTPTGELFF
TGCAGTGCTAGGAGGGGACAGACACCTACCGGGGAGCTGTTTTTT
>-|many|TRBV24-1|14|TRBJ1-5
CATSDDWGDQPQHF
TGTGCCACCAGTGATGATTGGGGGGATCAGCCCCAGCATTTT
>-|few|TRBV20-1|11|TRBJ2-5
CSARVEETQYF
TGCAGTGCTAGAGTAGAAGAGACCCAGTACTTC
>-|-|TRBV5-4|14|TRBJ1-3
CASSSQLSGNTIYF
TGTGCCAGCAGCTCTCAGCTCTCTGGAAACACCATATATTTT